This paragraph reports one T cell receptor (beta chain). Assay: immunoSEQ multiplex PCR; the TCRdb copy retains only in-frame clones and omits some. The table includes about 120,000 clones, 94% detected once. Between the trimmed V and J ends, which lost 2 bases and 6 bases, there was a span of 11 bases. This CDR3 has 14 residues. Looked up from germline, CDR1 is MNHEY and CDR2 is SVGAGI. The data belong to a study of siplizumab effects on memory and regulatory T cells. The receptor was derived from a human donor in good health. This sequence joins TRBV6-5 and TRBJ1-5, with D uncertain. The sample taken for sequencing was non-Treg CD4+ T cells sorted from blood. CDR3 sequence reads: CASSYEPGFQPQHF. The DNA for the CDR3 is TGTGCCAGCAGTTACGAACCAGGCTTTCAGCCCCAGCATTTT.